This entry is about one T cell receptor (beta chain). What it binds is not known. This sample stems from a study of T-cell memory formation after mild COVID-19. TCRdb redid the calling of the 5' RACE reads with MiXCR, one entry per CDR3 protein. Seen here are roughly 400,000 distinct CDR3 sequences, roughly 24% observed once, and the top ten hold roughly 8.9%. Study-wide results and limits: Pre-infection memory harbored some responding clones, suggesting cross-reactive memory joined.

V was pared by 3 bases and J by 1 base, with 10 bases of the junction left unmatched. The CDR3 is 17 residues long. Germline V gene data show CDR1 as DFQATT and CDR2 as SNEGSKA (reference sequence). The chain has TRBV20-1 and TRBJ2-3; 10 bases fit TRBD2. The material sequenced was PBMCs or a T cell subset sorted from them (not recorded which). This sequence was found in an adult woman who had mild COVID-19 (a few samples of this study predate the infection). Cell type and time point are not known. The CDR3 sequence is CSARYSGGAKGTDTQYF. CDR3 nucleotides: TGCAGTGCTAGGTACAGCGGGGGGGCCAAGGGCACAGATACGCAGTATTTT.